The 23 T cell receptor beta chains presented below share a single source sample, sequenced in a study of shared clonotypes between healthy human individuals. Profiled with immunoSEQ multiplex PCR; TCRdb holds only in-frame clones, not every one. The data show millions of clones, around 90% seen once. The sample comprised naive CD4+ T cells sorted from blood. Subset here: CD45RA+ positively selected. These receptors all stem from a man aged 18 to 30 in good health.

This chain uses TRBV6-6 with TRBJ1-1; D is ambiguous. The CDR3 is 13 amino acids. Per germline, CDR1 MNHNY and CDR2 SVGAGI (reference sequence). V lost 6 bases and J lost 0, with 8 bases in between. The CDR3 DNA reads as TGTGCCAGCAGCCAGAAGGTGAACACTGAAGCTTTCTTT. Amino acid sequence: CASSQKVNTEAFF.

CDR3 DNA sequence: TGTGCCAGCAGCCCCAGCGGAGGACAGCTGAACACTGAAGCTTTCTTT. This encodes CASSPSGGQLNTEAFF. The gene calls are TRBV5-6 and TRBJ1-1; the D gene is possibly TRBD1 (6 bases). This CDR3 is built from 16 residues. Germline CDR1 SGHDT, CDR2 YYEEEE. The ends were cut back, 4 bases at V and 0 bases at J, with 16 bases in the middle.

This clone was seen only a few times. The rearrangement uses TRBV18 and TRBJ1-6, with TRBD1 identical over 7 bases. CDR3 length equals 15 residues. Germline loops: CDR1 KGHSH, CDR2 LQKENI. J lost 10 bases, V lost 4 bases, and 10 bases had no gene match. CDR3 in amino acids: CASSQSTGDFSPLHF. The CDR3 DNA reads as TGTGCCAGCTCACAATCCACAGGGGATTTCTCACCCCTCCACTTT.

The chain links TRBV9 to TRBJ1-6; no reliable D call. Germline CDR1 and CDR2: SGDLS and YYNGEE. V lost 0 bases, J lost 0 bases, and 10 bases lay in between. The CDR3 totals 17 residues. CDR3 nucleotides: TGTGCCAGCAGCGTAGAACAGACCCGCTCCTATAATTCACCCCTCCACTTT. As protein: CASSVEQTRSYNSPLHF. The full variable domain, in which reference TRBV9 and TRBJ1-6 provide the parts outside the CDR3, is DSGVTQTPKHLITATGQRVTLRCSPRSGDLSVYWYQQSLDQGLQFLIQYYNGEERAKGNILERFSAQQFPDLHSELNLSSLELGDSALYFCASSVEQTRSYNSPLHFGNGTRLTVT.

The chain has TRBV29-1 and TRBJ2-1; D is unclear. The CDR3 loop spans 14 amino acids. Trimming took off 4 bases at V and 11 bases at J, with 21 bases between the two ends. Germline CDR1 SQVTM, CDR2 ANQGSEA. The CDR3 nucleotides read TGCAGCGTTGTGGTTGCGGAACTGCGGTCGAAGCAGTTCTTC. Translating gives CSVVVAELRSKQFF.

V and J are TRBV18 and TRBJ2-7, with no clear D. The germline V gene has CDR1 KGHSH and CDR2 LQKENI. The length of the CDR3 is 15 residues. V lost 2 bases to trimming and J lost 0 bases, with 11 bases between them. The CDR3 loop is CASSPGRGPSYEQYF. The CDR3, as DNA: TGTGCCAGCTCACCAGGGCGCGGACCCTCCTACGAGCAGTACTTC.

V is TRBV5-1 and J is TRBJ1-2; 9 nucleotides align to TRBD1. The CDR3 is made up of 13 amino acids. Per germline, CDR1 SGHRS and CDR2 YFSETQ. V dropped 4 bases and J dropped 7; count of bases not matched to a gene: 5. The CDR3 region is CASSPDRGTGYTF. In DNA, the CDR3 is TGCGCCAGCAGCCCGGACAGGGGTACTGGCTACACCTTC. Full variable domain (outside the CDR3, taken from reference TRBV5-1 and TRBJ1-2): KAGVTQTPRYLIKTRGQQVTLSCSPISGHRSVSWYQQTPGQGLQFLFEYFSETQRNKGNFPGRFSGRQFSNSRSEMNVSTLELGDSALYLCASSPDRGTGYTFGSGTRLTVV.

The genes are TRBV10-3 and TRBJ2-7, with D unresolved. V lost 0 bases, J lost 0 bases, and 6 bases lay in between. This CDR3 has 14 amino acids. The V gene's germline CDR1 is ENHRY and CDR2 SYGVKD. The chain's CDR3 is CAISESRFSYEQYF. CDR3 bases: TGTGCCATCAGTGAGTCGAGGTTCTCCTACGAGCAGTACTTC.

The CDR3 nucleotides are TGCGCCAGCCGAAGTTACGAGCAGTACTTC. This gives the protein CASRSYEQYF. The rearrangement links TRBV5-1 to TRBJ2-7, with D hard to call. Trimming cost V 7 bases and J 4 bases, with 6 bases left between them. This CDR3 comprises 10 residues. The germline V gene encodes CDR1 SGHRS and CDR2 YFSETQ.

A note on this clone: The identical CDR3 is also encoded by other nucleotide sequences in the sample. V and J are TRBV7-2 and TRBJ1-6; 8 positions match TRBD1. Germline V gene lookup returns CDR1 SGHTA and CDR2 FQGNSA. This CDR3 is 15 amino acids long. Trimming took 5 bases from V and 7 from J; bases not matched to a gene: 7. The CDR3 region is CASSPDRGGNSPLHF. The CDR3 DNA follows: TGTGCCAGCAGCCCAGACAGGGGCGGCAATTCACCCCTCCACTTT.

The chain couples TRBV5-8 to TRBJ1-5; 7 bases map to TRBD1. The length of the CDR3 is 15 residues. V lost 2 bases, J lost 2 bases, and 4 bases stayed unmatched. Germline assignment: CDR1 SGHTS and CDR2 YDEGEE. The CDR3 nucleotides are TGTGCCAGCAGCTTACCCGGGACAGGCAATCAGCCCCAGCATTTT. Its translation: CASSLPGTGNQPQHF.

This clone was counted once. V is TRBV19 and J is TRBJ2-5; D might be TRBD1 or TRBD2, each matching 5 bases. Trimming removed 4 bases from V and 2 bases from J, with 14 bases in between. CDR1 and CDR2 (germline): LNHDA, SQIVND (reference sequence). This CDR3 comprises 15 residues. The CDR3 spells CASSKGWGVQETQYF. The CDR3 bases are TGTGCCAGTAGTAAGGGGTGGGGAGTACAAGAGACCCAGTACTTC.

The gene calls are TRBV5-1 and TRBJ2-7, with 10 bases fitting TRBD1. CDR1 and CDR2 from the germline V gene are SGHRS and YFSETQ. The CDR3 spans 15 residues. Trimming at V came to 4 bases and at J to 6 bases, leaving 10 bases not matched to a gene. This CDR3 is CASSPRTGGTGEQYF. In DNA, the CDR3 is TGCGCCAGCAGCCCAAGGACAGGGGGAACAGGCGAGCAGTACTTC.

The table lists this clone with a few counts. The chain joins TRBV30 to TRBJ1-5; D unclear. V was trimmed by 1 base and J by 11 bases, leaving 15 bases between them. CDR3 length: 13 amino acids. Germline V gives CDR1 GTSNPN, CDR2 SVGIG (reference sequence). The CDR3 here is CAWSEAGRTAQHF. CDR3 sequence (DNA): TGTGCCTGGAGTGAGGCGGGCCGCACGGCCCAGCATTTT.

This clone has just a few counts. This rearrangement joins TRBV6-1 to TRBJ1-5, with a weak D call TRBD1 (5 bases). Germline V CDR1 and CDR2: MNHNS, SASEGT. V lost 3 bases and J 0 bases, leaving 9 bases between the germline ends. The CDR3 has 15 residues. The CDR3 here is CASSEIRDSNQPQHF. As DNA, the CDR3 is TGTGCCAGCAGTGAGATCAGGGATAGCAATCAGCCCCAGCATTTT.

This clone has more than one count but fewer than ten. The chain joins TRBV4-3 to TRBJ2-2, with no clear D. The germline gives CDR1 LGHNA, CDR2 YSLEER. Trimming shortened V by 3 bases and J by 7 bases, and 9 bases separated the two germline ends. The CDR3 has 13 amino acids. CDR3 sequence (DNA): TGCGCCAGCAGCCAGGAAGAGCACGGGGAGCTGTTTTTT. Translated: CASSQEEHGELFF.

The chain links TRBV5-4 to TRBJ2-7; possibly TRBD2 for D (5 bases). This CDR3 contains 16 residues. Germline-derived CDR1 and CDR2 are SGHNT and YYREEE (reference sequence). V lost 0 bases to trimming and J lost 1 base, with 14 bases between them. The CDR3 reads CASSLEVGGRSYEQYF. DNA for the CDR3: TGTGCCAGCAGCTTGGAGGTTGGAGGACGATCCTACGAGCAGTACTTC.

The V call is TRBV4-1, the J call TRBJ1-5; TRBD1 agrees at 7 bases. Germline CDR1 reads MGHRA; CDR2 reads YSYEKL. The junction had 3 bases not matched to a gene; V was cut back by 4 bases and J by 0 bases. The CDR3 runs 15 residues. CDR3 region: CASSPQGYSNQPQHF. CDR3 nucleotides: TGCGCCAGCAGCCCACAGGGGTATAGCAATCAGCCCCAGCATTTT.

With respect to this clone: The sample holds other DNA sequences that translate to the same CDR3. This chain uses TRBV18 with TRBJ2-3, with a possible D match to TRBD1 (5 bases). Trimming took off 2 bases at V and 3 bases at J, with 6 bases between the two ends. The CDR3 contains 13 residues. Germline V gives CDR1 KGHSH, CDR2 LQKENI. The CDR3, as DNA: TGTGCCAGCTCACCAAAGGGGACAGATACGCAGTATTTT. Amino acid sequence: CASSPKGTDTQYF.

This clone was seen just once. The chain couples TRBV27 to TRBJ2-7, with 9 bases that match TRBD2. From germline, CDR1 is MNHEY and CDR2 SMNVEV (reference sequence). The CDR3 is 15 amino acids. V trimming: 10 bases; J trimming: 2 bases; junction bases outside the gene matches: 12. The CDR3: CATSVAGGPPYEQYF. Here the CDR3 DNA reads TGTGCCACCTCTGTGGCGGGAGGGCCTCCCTACGAGCAGTACTTC.

The chain employs TRBV4-3 and TRBJ1-2, with a weak D call TRBD1 (5 bases). The ends were cut back, 0 bases at V and 7 bases at J, with 12 bases in the middle. Germline loops: CDR1 LGHNA, CDR2 YSLEER. This CDR3 region has 14 residues. CDR3 in DNA: TGCGCCAGCAGCCAAGATCGAGGGGCTGCTGGCTACACCTTC. It yields the protein CASSQDRGAAGYTF.

This clone appeared once. This chain connects TRBV30 to TRBJ2-1; 11 bases are shared with TRBD1. Germline loops: CDR1 GTSNPN, CDR2 SVGIG (reference sequence). With V trimmed by 7 bases and J by 9 bases, 5 bases remained unmatched. The CDR3 extends over 12 amino acids. CDR3 nucleotide sequence: TGTGCCTCAGGACAGGGGGCAGGTGAGCAGTTCTTC. It specifies CASGQGAGEQFF. The variable domain in full, completed from reference TRBV30 and TRBJ2-1, reads SQTIHQWPATLVQPVGSPLSLECTVEGTSNPNLYWYRQAAGRGLQLLFYSVGIGQISSEVPQNLSASRPQDRQFILSSKKLLLSDSGFYLCASGQGAGEQFFGPGTRLTVL.

The chain recombines TRBV5-1 with TRBJ2-7; 7 bases match TRBD2. The CDR3 extends over 18 amino acids. V dropped 1 base and J dropped 5; count of bases not matched to a gene: 18. Germline V gene data show CDR1 as SGHRS and CDR2 as YFSETQ. The CDR3 DNA reads TGCGCCAGCAGCTTGAATGGCGGGAGAGGGCTAACCATGGACGAGCAGTACTTC. Its translation: CASSLNGGRGLTMDEQYF.